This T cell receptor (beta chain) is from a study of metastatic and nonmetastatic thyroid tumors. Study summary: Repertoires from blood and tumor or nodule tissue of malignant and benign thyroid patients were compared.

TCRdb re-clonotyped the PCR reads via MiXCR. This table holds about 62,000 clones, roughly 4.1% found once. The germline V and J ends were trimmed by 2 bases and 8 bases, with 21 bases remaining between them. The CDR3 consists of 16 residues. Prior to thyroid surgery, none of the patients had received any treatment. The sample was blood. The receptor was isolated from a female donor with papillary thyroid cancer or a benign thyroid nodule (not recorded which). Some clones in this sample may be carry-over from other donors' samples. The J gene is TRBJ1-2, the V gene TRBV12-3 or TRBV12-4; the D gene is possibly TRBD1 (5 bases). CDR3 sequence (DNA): TGTGCCAGCAGTTTATCATCGGCGCAGGGTGCGGGGGGCTACACCTTC. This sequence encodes CASSLSSAQGAGGYTF.